This section outlines one T cell receptor beta chain sequence together with its context. Antigen specificity is unknown. The repertoire was sequenced with immunoSEQ multiplex PCR; TCRdb's copy has only in-frame clones and lacks some. The sample gives about 120,000 clones, about 92% of which show up once; approximately 3% is in the top ten. This record belongs to a study of T cell responses to AZD1222 COVID-19 vaccine. At the level of the study: Pooled together were second doses at about 4 or about 12 weeks.

Trimming pared 1 base from V and 1 base from J, leaving 8 bases between. The CDR3 contains 15 residues. Germline V gene sequence: CDR1 MGHRA, CDR2 YSYEKL. General study results and limits: Only six individuals given AZD1222 were seropositive at baseline. Nearly half of unique spike-specific TCRs reportedly avoided B.1.351 and B.1.1.7 mutated regions. Among vaccine-associated CD4 TCRs, coverage spanned spike, with dominance at 160-218 and 743-854.

This TCR came from an adult in good health. The starting material was peripheral blood, obtained on day 0 of AZD1222 vaccination. The J gene is TRBJ1-5, the V gene TRBV4-1; D ambiguous. CDR3 coding DNA: TGCGCCAGCAGCCAAGTATACCCGAGCAATCAGCCCCAGCATTTT. Protein product: CASSQVYPSNQPQHF.